This T cell receptor (beta chain) appears in the sequencing data of a study of chemoradiotherapy in HPV16-positive cancers. Regarding the study as a whole: Candidate HPV-specific clones and E7-related TCR motifs grew in tumor during treatment.

The table lists this clone with a few counts. Its target is not known. Trimming pared 4 bases from V and 6 bases from J, leaving 10 bases between. Per germline, CDR1 MRHNA and CDR2 SNTAGT. This CDR3 is built from 14 residues. Assay: immunoSEQ multiplex PCR; the TCRdb copy retains only in-frame clones and omits some. This sample carries some 30,000 clones, approximately 86% of them seen once, and the ten largest clones take approximately 2.3%. The clonotype originates from a human donor with HPV-associated anogenital cancer. Sample: blood, taken from a patient who underwent chemoradiotherapy. This chain joins TRBV6-4 and TRBJ1-6; D is ambiguous. Written as DNA, the CDR3 is TGTGCCAGCAGTGGGGAATCGAGTAATTCACCCCTCCACTTT. Amino acid sequence: CASSGESSNSPLHF.